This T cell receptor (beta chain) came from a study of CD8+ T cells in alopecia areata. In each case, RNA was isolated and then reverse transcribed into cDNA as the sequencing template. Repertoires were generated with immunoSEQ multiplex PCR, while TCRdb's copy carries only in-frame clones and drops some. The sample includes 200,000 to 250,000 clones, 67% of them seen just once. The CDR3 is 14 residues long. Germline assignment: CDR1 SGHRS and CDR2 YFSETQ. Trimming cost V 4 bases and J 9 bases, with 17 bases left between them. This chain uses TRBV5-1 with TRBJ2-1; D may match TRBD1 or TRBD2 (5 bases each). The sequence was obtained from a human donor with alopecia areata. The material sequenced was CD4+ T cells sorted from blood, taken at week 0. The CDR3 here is CASSMGPSDGEQFF. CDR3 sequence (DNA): TGCGCCAGCAGCATGGGACCCTCCGACGGTGAGCAGTTCTTC.